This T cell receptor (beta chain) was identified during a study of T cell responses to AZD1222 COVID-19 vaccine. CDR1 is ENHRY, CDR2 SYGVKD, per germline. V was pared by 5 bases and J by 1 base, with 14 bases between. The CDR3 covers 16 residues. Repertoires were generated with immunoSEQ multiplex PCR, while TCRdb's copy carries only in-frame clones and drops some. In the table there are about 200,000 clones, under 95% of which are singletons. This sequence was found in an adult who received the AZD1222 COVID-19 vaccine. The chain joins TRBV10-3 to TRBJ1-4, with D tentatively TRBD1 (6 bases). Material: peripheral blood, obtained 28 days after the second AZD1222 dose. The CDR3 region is CAISNLGGQTNEKLFF. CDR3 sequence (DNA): TGTGCCATCAGTAATCTCGGGGGACAAACTAATGAAAAACTGTTTTTT.